This T cell receptor (beta chain) stems from a study of T cells in Graves' hyperthyroidism and ophthalmopathy. This clonotype came up many times. Hyperthyroidism of Graves' type that showed no ophthalmopathy progression within 18 months was stable. Patients were excluded because of uncontrolled infection, other autoimmune disease, pregnancy or lactation. The investigators amplified TCR beta CDR3 regions from RNA transcripts. HTBI primers were the set used in a first-round RT-PCR of the TCR CDR3. TCRdb reprocessed the multiplex PCR reads with MiXCR, giving one entry per CDR3 protein. The data hold over 450,000 distinct CDR3 sequences, with around 14% observed a single time. The CDR3 is made up of 16 amino acids. Trimming took off 2 bases at V and 1 base at J, with 14 bases between the two ends.

This chain connects TRBV12-3 or TRBV12-4 to TRBJ1-1; a possible D gene is TRBD1 (5 bases). Sequencing was performed on blood. The clonotype was recovered from a woman aged 18-30 years with Graves' hyperthyroidism. The chain's CDR3 is CASSLSGGSENTEAFF. The CDR3 DNA reads TGTGCCAGCAGTTTATCGGGGGGGTCCGAGAACACTGAAGCTTTCTTT.